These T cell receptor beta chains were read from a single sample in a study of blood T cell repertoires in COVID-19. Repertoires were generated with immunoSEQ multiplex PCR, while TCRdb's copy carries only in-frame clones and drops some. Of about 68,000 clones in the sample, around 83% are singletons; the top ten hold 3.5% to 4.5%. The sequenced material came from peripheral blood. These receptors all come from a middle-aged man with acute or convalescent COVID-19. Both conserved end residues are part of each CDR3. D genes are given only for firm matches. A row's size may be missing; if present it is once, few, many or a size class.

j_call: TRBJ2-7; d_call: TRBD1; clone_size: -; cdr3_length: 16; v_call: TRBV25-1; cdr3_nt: TGTGCCAGCAGTACCCGAACAGGGGCAATAACCTACGAGCAGTACTTC; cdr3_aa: CASSTRTGAITYEQYF
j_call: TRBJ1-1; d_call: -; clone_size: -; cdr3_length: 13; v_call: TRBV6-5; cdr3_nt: TGTGCCAGCAGTTACTCGAAGGGTCGGGAGGCTTTCTTT; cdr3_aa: CASSYSKGREAFF
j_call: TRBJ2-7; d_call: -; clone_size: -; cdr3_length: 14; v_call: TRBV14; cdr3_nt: TGTGCCAGCAGCCCAGCAGGGACAATCTACGAGCAGTACTTC; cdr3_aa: CASSPAGTIYEQYF
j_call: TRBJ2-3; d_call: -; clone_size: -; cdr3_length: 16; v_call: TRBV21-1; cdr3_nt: TGTGCCAGCAGCAAAGACGGTCGGGATTACACAGATACGCAGTATTTT; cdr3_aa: CASSKDGRDYTDTQYF
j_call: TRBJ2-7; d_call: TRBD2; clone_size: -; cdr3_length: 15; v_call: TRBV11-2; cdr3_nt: TGTGCCAGCAGCTCCTGGGGTAGCGGGAGACACGAGCAGTACTTC; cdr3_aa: CASSSWGSGRHEQYF
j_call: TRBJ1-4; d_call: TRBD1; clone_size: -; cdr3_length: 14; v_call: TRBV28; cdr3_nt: TGTGCCAGCAGTTGGGGACAGACCAATGAAAAACTGTTTTTT; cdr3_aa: CASSWGQTNEKLFF
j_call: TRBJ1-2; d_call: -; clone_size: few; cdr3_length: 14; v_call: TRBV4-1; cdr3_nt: TGCGCCAGCAGCCAAGATCCCCGGTCTAGGGGCTACACCTTC; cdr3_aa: CASSQDPRSRGYTF
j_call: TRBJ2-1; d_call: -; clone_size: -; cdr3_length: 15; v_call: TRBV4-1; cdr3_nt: TGCGCCAGCAGCCAAGACCAGCGGGTCTACAATGAGCAGTTCTTC; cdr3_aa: CASSQDQRVYNEQFF
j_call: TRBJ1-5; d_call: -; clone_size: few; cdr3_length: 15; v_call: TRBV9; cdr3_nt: TGTGCCAGCAGCCCGTTAGGGGGAGTAAATCAGCCCCAGCATTTT; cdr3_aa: CASSPLGGVNQPQHF
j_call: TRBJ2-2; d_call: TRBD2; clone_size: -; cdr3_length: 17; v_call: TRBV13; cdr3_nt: TGTGCCAGCAGCCCAGGTGTTAGCGGGGCTCGCACCGGGGAGCTGTTTTTT; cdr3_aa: CASSPGVSGARTGELFF
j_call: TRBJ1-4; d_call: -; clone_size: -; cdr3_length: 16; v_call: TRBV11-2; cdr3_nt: TGTGCCAGCAGCTTAGGACAGGTTGCAACTAATGAAAAACTGTTTTTT; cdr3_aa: CASSLGQVATNEKLFF
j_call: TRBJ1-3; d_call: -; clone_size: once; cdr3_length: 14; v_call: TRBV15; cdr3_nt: TGTGCCACCAGCAAGTTCGGCTCTGGAAACACCATATATTTT; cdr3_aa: CATSKFGSGNTIYF
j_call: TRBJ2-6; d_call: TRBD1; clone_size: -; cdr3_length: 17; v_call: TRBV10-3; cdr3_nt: TGTGCCATCAGTACCGGGACAGGCGCAATTGGGGCCAACGTCCTGACTTTC; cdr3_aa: CAISTGTGAIGANVLTF
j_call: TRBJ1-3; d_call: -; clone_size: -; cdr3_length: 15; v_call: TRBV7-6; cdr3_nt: TGTGCCAGCAGCTTTAGCGACGGAGTTGGAAACACCATATATTTT; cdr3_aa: CASSFSDGVGNTIYF
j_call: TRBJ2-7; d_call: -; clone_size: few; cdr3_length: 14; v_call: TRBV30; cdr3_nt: TGTGCCTGGAGTATCAGTCTCAGCTCCTACGAGCAGTACTTC; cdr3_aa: CAWSISLSSYEQYF
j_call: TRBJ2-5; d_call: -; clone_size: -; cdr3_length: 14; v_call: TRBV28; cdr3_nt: TGTGCCAGCAGTTTTCAGGGCCTGTGGGAGACCCAGTACTTC; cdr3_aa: CASSFQGLWETQYF
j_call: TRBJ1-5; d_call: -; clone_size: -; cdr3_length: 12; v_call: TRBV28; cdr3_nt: TGTGCCAGCAGTCTGGGGGGGGAGCCCCAGCATTTT; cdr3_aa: CASSLGGEPQHF
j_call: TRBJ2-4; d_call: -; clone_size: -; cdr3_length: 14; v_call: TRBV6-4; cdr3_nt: TGTGCCAGCAGGACTAGTACGCTCCAAAACATTCAGTACTTC; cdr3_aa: CASRTSTLQNIQYF
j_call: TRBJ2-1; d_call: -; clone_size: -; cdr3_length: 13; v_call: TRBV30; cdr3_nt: TGTGCCTGGAGTGTAGTTTACGGGAATGAGCAGTTCTTC; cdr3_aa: CAWSVVYGNEQFF
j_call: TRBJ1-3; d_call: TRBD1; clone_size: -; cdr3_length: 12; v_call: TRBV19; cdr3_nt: TGTGCCACAGGGGGCTTTGTAAACACCATATATTTT; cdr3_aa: CATGGFVNTIYF
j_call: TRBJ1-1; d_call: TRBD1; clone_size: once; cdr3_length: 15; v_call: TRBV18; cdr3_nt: TGTGCCAGCTCCCCACACCGACAGGGCAGCACTGAAGCTTTCTTT; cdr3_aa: CASSPHRQGSTEAFF
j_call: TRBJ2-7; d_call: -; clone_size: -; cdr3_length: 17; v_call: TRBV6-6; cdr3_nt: TGTGCCAGCAGTCTATCCACGGGCGGGACCCAGTCCTACGAGCAGTACTTC; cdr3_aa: CASSLSTGGTQSYEQYF
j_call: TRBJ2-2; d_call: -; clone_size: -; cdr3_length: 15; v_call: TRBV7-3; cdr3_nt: TGTGCCAGCAGCCCCCGAGGAGGGAACACCGGGGAGCTGTTTTTT; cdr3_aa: CASSPRGGNTGELFF
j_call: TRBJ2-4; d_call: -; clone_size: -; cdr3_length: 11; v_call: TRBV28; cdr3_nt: TGTGCCAGCTCTTCTGGGGAGGCTCAGTACTTC; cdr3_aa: CASSSGEAQYF
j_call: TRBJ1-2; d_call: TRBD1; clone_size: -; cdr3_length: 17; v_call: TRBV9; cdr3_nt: TGTGCCAGCAGCTCCCGGGACAGGGGAGTCAGTGGGTATGGCTACACCTTC; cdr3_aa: CASSSRDRGVSGYGYTF
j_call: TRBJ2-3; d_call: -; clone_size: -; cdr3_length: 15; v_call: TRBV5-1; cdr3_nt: TGCGCCAGCAGACACAGGGAGGGATTCACAGATACGCAGTATTTT; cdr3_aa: CASRHREGFTDTQYF
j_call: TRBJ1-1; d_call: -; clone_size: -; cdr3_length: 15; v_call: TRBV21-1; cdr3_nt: TGTGCCAGCAGCCCCCTAGGGGTCGTAAACACTGAAGCTTTCTTT; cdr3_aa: CASSPLGVVNTEAFF
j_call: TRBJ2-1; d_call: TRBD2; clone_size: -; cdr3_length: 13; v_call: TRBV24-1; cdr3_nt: TGTGCCACCGAAGCGGGAGCCTACAATGAGCAGTTCTTC; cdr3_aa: CATEAGAYNEQFF
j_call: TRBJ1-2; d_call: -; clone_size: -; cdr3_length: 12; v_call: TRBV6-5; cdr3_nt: TGTGCCAGCAAGGGGGTCGGCTATGGCTACACCTTC; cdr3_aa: CASKGVGYGYTF
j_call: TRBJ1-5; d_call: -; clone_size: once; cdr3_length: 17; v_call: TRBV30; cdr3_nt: TGTGCCTGGAGTGCGGACCAAGGGGCATTTAGCAATCAGCCCCAGCATTTT; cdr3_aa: CAWSADQGAFSNQPQHF
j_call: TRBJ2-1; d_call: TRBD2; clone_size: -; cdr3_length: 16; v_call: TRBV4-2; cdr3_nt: TGTGCCAGCAGACCTACTAGCGGGAGTGGCTACAATGAGCAGTTCTTC; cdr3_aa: CASRPTSGSGYNEQFF
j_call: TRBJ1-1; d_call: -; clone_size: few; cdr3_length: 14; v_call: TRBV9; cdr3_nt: TGTGCCAGCAGCGTGGGTACACAGGGAACTGAAGCTTTCTTT; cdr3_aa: CASSVGTQGTEAFF
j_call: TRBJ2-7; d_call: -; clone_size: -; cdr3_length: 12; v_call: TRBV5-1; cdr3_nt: TGCGCCAGCAGCCTGGGACGGGGTTGGCAGTACTTC; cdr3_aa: CASSLGRGWQYF
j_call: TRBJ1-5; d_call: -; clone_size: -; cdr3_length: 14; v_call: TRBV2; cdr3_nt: TGTGCCAGCAGCGAACAGAACCTTAATCAGCCCCAGCATTTT; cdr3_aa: CASSEQNLNQPQHF
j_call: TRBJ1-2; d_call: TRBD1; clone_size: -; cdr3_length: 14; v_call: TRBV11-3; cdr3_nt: TGTGCCAGCAGCTCAAACCAGGGGGCCTATGGCTACACCTTC; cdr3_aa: CASSSNQGAYGYTF